This TCR beta chain emerged from a study of monozygotic twins with inflammatory bowel disease. Germline CDR1 is SEHNR and CDR2 is FQNEAQ (reference sequence). This CDR3 is 12 amino acids long. No DNA is given; TCRdb re-called the 5' RACE reads and lists each CDR3 protein once. Its table lists about 300,000 distinct CDR3 sequences. Each donor had approximately 2.5 ml of blood drawn. Comments on this clonotype: Its antigen remains unknown.

Study results and caveats: Nothing supported a single strong signal or clonotype that was associated with IBD.

The receptor comes from a human donor with ulcerative colitis or Crohn's disease, or a healthy co-twin of an affected twin (not recorded which). V usage is TRBV7-9 and J usage is TRBJ2-1; TCRdb's D call of TRBD1 is untestable without DNA. What was sequenced was blood. The CDR3 loop is CASRQRGYEQFF. Using reference TRBV7-9 and TRBJ2-1 for the parts outside the CDR3, the full variable domain is DTGVSQNPRHKITKRGQNVTFRCDPISEHNRLYWYRQTLGQGPEFLTYFQNEAQLEKSRLLSDRFSAERPKGSFSTLEIQRTEQGDSAMYLCASRQRGYEQFFGPGTRLTVL.